These 14 T cell receptor beta chains were all obtained from the same sample, sequenced in a study of cytomegalovirus exposure and HLA in healthy donors. PCR amplification relied on 60 Vbeta primers (plus 13 Jbeta primers). Sequenced by immunoSEQ multiplex PCR; TCRdb stores in-frame clones only, minus some. Recorded for this sample: roughly 100,000 clones. Input material: PBMCs. The receptors were sampled from a man between 35 and 55 years old in good health and CMV-seronegative.

V usage is TRBV7-9 and J usage is TRBJ2-7; a possible D gene is TRBD2 (5 bases). Germline V gives CDR1 SEHNR, CDR2 FQNEAQ (reference sequence). Trimming removed 5 bases at V and 2 bases at J, with 10 bases between. The CDR3 is 13 amino acids. The chain's CDR3 is CASSPPGAYEQYF. The CDR3 DNA sequence: TGTGCCAGCAGCCCGCCCGGGGCCTACGAGCAGTACTTC.

The chain links TRBV19 to TRBJ2-4, with unresolved D. Deletions cut 10 bases from V and 6 bases from J, with 16 bases between. The CDR3 is 13 residues long. In germline, CDR1 is LNHDA, CDR2 SQIVND (reference sequence). The CDR3 DNA reads TGTGCCACCTCATCTACGGGTTTAAACATTCAGTACTTC. It translates to CATSSTGLNIQYF.

The rearrangement uses TRBV6-5 and TRBJ2-7, with 13 bases matching TRBD2. The CDR3 has 15 residues. The J segment lost 5 bases and the V segment lost 6 bases, leaving 7 bases of the junction unmatched. CDR1 is MNHEY and CDR2 is SVGAGI in the germline V gene. The CDR3 loop reads CASRSTSGRVNEQYF. DNA for the CDR3: TGTGCCAGCAGATCTACTAGCGGGAGGGTGAACGAGCAGTACTTC.

The genes are TRBV9 and TRBJ2-5; TRBD2 is a possible D gene (6 bases). Germline V gene sequence: CDR1 SGDLS, CDR2 YYNGEE. Trimming removed 0 bases at V and 3 bases at J, with 9 bases between. The CDR3 runs 14 residues. CDR3 residues: CASSVEGLKETQYF. The CDR3 nucleotides are TGTGCCAGCAGCGTAGAGGGACTTAAAGAGACCCAGTACTTC.

The chain combines TRBV11-2 with TRBJ2-1; 10 bases line up with TRBD2. The germline CDR1 and CDR2 sequences are SGHAT and FQNNGV. The CDR3 contains 16 residues. Trimming took 5 bases from V and 6 from J; bases not matched to a gene: 10. CDR3 DNA: TGTGCCAGCAGCAAACGAGGGACTAGCGTCCTCAATGAGCAGTTCTTC. This codes for CASSKRGTSVLNEQFF.

The rearrangement uses TRBV28 and TRBJ2-3, with 10 bases identical to TRBD1. The CDR3 loop spans 15 amino acids. The J segment lost 1 base and the V segment lost 6 bases, leaving 4 bases of the junction unmatched. Germline CDR1 is MDHEN and CDR2 is SYDVKM. The CDR3 loop reads CASRTGTGGTDTQYF. CDR3 DNA sequence: TGTGCCAGCAGAACCGGGACAGGGGGCACAGATACGCAGTATTTT.

V gene TRBV9 combines with J gene TRBJ2-2; no clear D. This CDR3 is built from 14 residues. V was trimmed by 5 bases and J by 1 base, leaving 9 bases between them. The V gene's germline CDR1 is SGDLS and CDR2 YYNGEE. CDR3: CASRAHRNTGELFF. The CDR3 coding sequence is TGTGCCAGCAGAGCCCACAGGAACACCGGGGAGCTGTTTTTT.

This chain uses TRBV2 with TRBJ1-2; unclear D gene. Trimming took off 3 bases at V and 7 bases at J, with 12 bases between the two ends. Germline CDR1 is SNHLY and CDR2 is FYNNEI. CDR3 size: 13 residues. The CDR3 reads CASSDRTESGYTF. The DNA for the CDR3 is TGTGCCAGCAGTGATAGGACTGAGAGTGGCTACACCTTC.

The chain couples TRBV29-1 to TRBJ1-2; the match to TRBD1 covers 7 bases. The CDR3 length is 15 residues. Germline V gene data show CDR1 as SQVTM and CDR2 as ANQGSEA. V lost 7 bases, J lost 4 bases, and 15 bases stayed unmatched. The CDR3 sequence is CSAPRGGQLGYGYTF. Here the CDR3 DNA reads TGCAGCGCCCCCAGAGGGGGACAGTTGGGCTATGGCTACACCTTC.

The chain joins TRBV29-1 to TRBJ1-4; 8 bases map to TRBD1. The germline CDR1 and CDR2 sequences are SQVTM and ANQGSEA. V was clipped by 3 bases and J by 6 bases; unmatched bases: 3. This CDR3 has 13 residues. The CDR3 spells CSVETGADEKLFF. In DNA form, the CDR3 reads TGCAGCGTTGAGACAGGGGCCGATGAAAAACTGTTTTTT.

The rearrangement joins TRBV29-1 to TRBJ2-7; D may be TRBD1 (6 bases). The ends were cut back, 7 bases at V and 2 bases at J, with 12 bases in the middle. The CDR3 runs to 12 residues. Germline V lookup: CDR1 SQVTM, CDR2 ANQGSEA. The CDR3 DNA sequence: TGCAGCGGGGGGCATGACGCCTACGAGCAGTACTTC. Its protein product is CSGGHDAYEQYF.

The chain couples TRBV30 to TRBJ2-7; TRBD1 agrees at 10 bases. The CDR3 spans 18 residues. Germline V CDR1 and CDR2: GTSNPN, SVGIG (reference sequence). The J segment lost 2 bases and the V segment lost 3 bases, leaving 16 bases of the junction unmatched. In nucleotides, the CDR3 is TGTGCCTGGAGCAGTCCGGGACAGGGGTTAGCAGGGCCCTACGAGCAGTACTTC. Translated: CAWSSPGQGLAGPYEQYF.

This chain joins TRBV7-2 and TRBJ1-1, with TRBD1 matching over 7 bases. Germline V CDR1 and CDR2: SGHTA, FQGNSA. Germline trimming cut 4 bases from V and 5 bases from J; bases unmatched to any gene: 22. The CDR3 runs 19 residues. CDR3 coding DNA: TGTGCCAGCAGCTCAAGGTTTCGGTTGGGGGACAGTAGGCGGACTGAAGCTTTCTTT. Protein product: CASSSRFRLGDSRRTEAFF.

The chain recombines TRBV6-4 with TRBJ2-2, with 7 bases identical to TRBD2. Per germline, CDR1 MRHNA and CDR2 SNTAGT. With V trimmed by 6 bases and J by 0 bases, 16 bases remained unmatched. This CDR3 has 19 amino acids. CDR3 sequence: CASSATPLLAVANTGELFF. CDR3 nucleotide sequence: TGTGCCAGCAGCGCAACCCCCCTTCTAGCGGTCGCGAACACCGGGGAGCTGTTTTTT.